This T cell receptor (beta chain) emerged from a study of CD8+ T cells in alopecia areata. Broader study findings: Under tofacitinib, fewer expanded CD8+ clones appeared among the top 100 scalp clones.

Germline-derived CDR1 and CDR2 are SEHNR and FQNEAQ (reference sequence). Trimming cost V 5 bases and J 0 bases, with 13 bases left between them. The CDR3 length is 15 residues. The treatment: oral pan-JAK inhibitor, 5-10 mg twice daily. As for this clone: Its antigen is currently unknown.

In each case, RNA was isolated and then reverse transcribed into cDNA as the sequencing template. The assay was immunoSEQ multiplex PCR, and TCRdb's table has in-frame clones only and misses some. This sample has about 180,000 clones, with about 51% found just once. The sequence was obtained from a human donor with alopecia areata. Source: CD8+ T cells sorted from blood, taken around week 54, from a patient treated with tofacitinib. The chain uses TRBV7-9 and TRBJ1-2; D uncertain. For the CDR3, the DNA is TGTGCCAGCAGCCTTAGGACTGACGCTAACTATGGCTACACCTTC. Translating gives CASSLRTDANYGYTF.